The TCR beta chain described here comes from a study of OX40 agonist ivuxolimab in advanced cancers. In the study overall: Patients enrolled in dose escalation were diagnosed with hepatocellular carcinoma, melanoma, renal cell or head and neck cancer. The eligibility criteria allowed prior anti-PD-1, anti-PD-L1 or anti-CTLA-4 therapy, and approximately 38% had some. Partial responses were achieved by three patients, one with hepatocellular carcinoma and two with cutaneous melanoma.

TCRdb keeps only in-frame clones here, not all; method: immunoSEQ multiplex PCR. Of tens of thousands of clones listed, 80% to 90% are singletons. Germline loops: CDR1 LGHNA, CDR2 YNFKEQ. J gave up 0 bases and V 7 bases, and 3 bases lay outside the gene matches. The CDR3 loop spans 15 amino acids. This chain joins TRBV4-2 and TRBJ2-7; 13 nucleotides match TRBD2. The receptor was derived from an adult with an advanced solid tumor such as melanoma, head and neck, liver or kidney cancer. The specimen was CD4+ or CD8+ T cells sorted from blood, collected in a trial of the OX40 agonist ivuxolimab. Written as DNA, the CDR3 is TGTGCCAGCACACGGACTAGCGGGAGCTCCTACGAGCAGTACTTC. Translating it yields CASTRTSGSSYEQYF.